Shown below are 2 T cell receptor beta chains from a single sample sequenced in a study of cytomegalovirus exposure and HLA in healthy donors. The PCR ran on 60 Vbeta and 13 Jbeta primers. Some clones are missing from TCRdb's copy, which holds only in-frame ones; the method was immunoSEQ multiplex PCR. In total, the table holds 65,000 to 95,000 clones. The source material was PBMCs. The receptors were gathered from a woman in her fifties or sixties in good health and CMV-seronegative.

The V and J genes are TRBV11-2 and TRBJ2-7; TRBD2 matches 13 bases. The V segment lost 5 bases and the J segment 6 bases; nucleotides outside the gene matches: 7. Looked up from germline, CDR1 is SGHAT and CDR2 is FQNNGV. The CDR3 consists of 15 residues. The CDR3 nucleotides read TGTGCCAGCAGCCCCGGGACTAGCGGGACAGTCGAGCAGTACTTC. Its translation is CASSPGTSGTVEQYF.

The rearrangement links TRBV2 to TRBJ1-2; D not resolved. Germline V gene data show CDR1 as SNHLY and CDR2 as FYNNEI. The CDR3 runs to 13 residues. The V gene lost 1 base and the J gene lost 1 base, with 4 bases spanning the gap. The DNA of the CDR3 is TGTGCCAGCAGTGAAGGCGGTAACTATGGCTACACCTTC. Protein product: CASSEGGNYGYTF.